The 27 T cell receptor beta chains in this list originate from one sample, sequenced in a study of cytomegalovirus exposure and HLA in healthy donors. Primers included in the PCR were 60 Vbeta and 13 Jbeta primers. Method: immunoSEQ multiplex PCR; TCRdb's copy keeps in-frame clones and lacks some. Here the sample spans about 150,000 clones, around three quarters being singletons. The sequenced sample consisted of PBMCs. These receptor sequences come from a woman aged 60-70 years in good health and CMV-seropositive.

The chain recombines TRBV28 with TRBJ2-3; 10 bases fit TRBD2. Germline loops: CDR1 MDHEN, CDR2 SYDVKM. The CDR3 contains 14 residues. The J segment lost 3 bases and the V segment lost 3 bases, leaving 0 bases of the junction unmatched. CDR3 nucleotides: TGTGCCAGCAGTTTTAGCGGGAGGACAGATACGCAGTATTTT. It codes for CASSFSGRTDTQYF. Supplemented by reference TRBV28 and TRBJ2-3, the full variable domain reads DVKVTQSSRYLVKRTGEKVFLECVQDMDHENMFWYRQDPGLGLRLIYFSYDVKMKEKGDIPEGYSVSREKKERFSLILESASTNQTSMYLCASSFSGRTDTQYFGPGTRLTVL.

This clone was counted only a few times. The chain carries TRBV6-6 and TRBJ2-2; D may be TRBD2 (6 bases). This CDR3 is built from 14 residues. V lost 7 bases and J 5 bases, leaving 14 bases between the germline ends. Germline lookup yields CDR1 MNHNY and CDR2 SVGAGI (reference sequence). CDR3 protein: CASTPGGRTGELFF. The DNA of the CDR3 is TGTGCCAGCACGCCCGGAGGGAGGACCGGGGAGCTGTTTTTT.

V gene TRBV12-5 combines with J gene TRBJ2-1; D might be TRBD2 (6 bases). CDR3 length: 15 residues. CDR1 and CDR2 (germline): LGHNT, FRNRAP. V was shortened by 2 bases and J by 8 bases, with 16 bases between the two germline ends. CDR3 sequence (DNA): TGTGCTAGTGGTTTGTCCCAGACTAGTGGGGATGAGCAGTTCTTC. It yields the protein CASGLSQTSGDEQFF.

This chain joins TRBV5-1 and TRBJ2-3; 8 nucleotides match TRBD1. CDR1 and CDR2 (germline): SGHRS, YFSETQ. Losses at the gene ends were 4 bases for V and 5 bases for J; bases not matched to a gene: 3. This CDR3 is 13 amino acids long. In DNA form, the CDR3 reads TGCGCCAGCAGCCCAGGGACAGGAGATACGCAGTATTTT. Translation: CASSPGTGDTQYF.

The chain has TRBV9 and TRBJ2-1; 13 bases are shared with TRBD2. V was clipped by 4 bases and J by 5 bases; unmatched bases: 6. CDR3 length equals 16 residues. Germline assignment: CDR1 SGDLS and CDR2 YYNGEE. CDR3: CASSPKGTSGNNEQFF. The CDR3 region has the DNA TGTGCCAGCAGCCCAAAGGGGACTAGCGGGAACAATGAGCAGTTCTTC.

The DNA for the CDR3 is TGTGCCACCAAAGTCGGGGGGGCAGGGACCCAGTACTTC. It is translated as CATKVGGAGTQYF. The rearrangement uses TRBV28 and TRBJ2-5; 8 nucleotides match TRBD2. Germline CDR1 is MDHEN and CDR2 is SYDVKM. CDR3 length equals 13 residues. With V trimmed by 10 bases and J by 7 bases, 11 bases remained unmatched.

This clone has a handful of counts. The chain combines TRBV6-5 with TRBJ2-7, with D possibly being TRBD1 (6 bases). The length of the CDR3 is 15 residues. The V gene lost 0 bases and the J gene lost 4 bases, with 13 bases spanning the gap. CDR1 and CDR2 (germline): MNHEY, SVGAGI. CDR3 sequence (DNA): TGTGCCAGCAGTTACTCTGAGACAGGTTCTTACGAGCAGTACTTC. Its translation is CASSYSETGSYEQYF.

This chain joins TRBV20-1 and TRBJ2-5; D not certain. The V gene lost 1 base and the J gene lost 5 bases, with 2 bases spanning the gap. The CDR3 is 10 amino acids. Germline assignment: CDR1 DFQATT and CDR2 SNEGSKA (reference sequence). CDR3 DNA: TGCAGTGCTAGAGCTGAGACCCAGTACTTC. Its translation: CSARAETQYF.

The CDR3 sequence is CASGIQATYEQYF. The DNA for the CDR3 is TGTGCCAGCGGGATACAGGCGACCTACGAGCAGTACTTC. The rearrangement links TRBV6-5 to TRBJ2-5; the D gene is possibly TRBD1 (5 bases). The better agreement between TRBJ2-7 and the DNA end casts doubt on the J call. CDR3 length equals 13 residues. Germline assignment: CDR1 MNHEY and CDR2 SVGAGI.

The chain is built from TRBV7-8 and TRBJ2-5; unclear D gene. The V end was cut by 0 bases, the J end by 5 bases, with 10 bases between. This CDR3 is built from 14 residues. CDR1 is SGHVS and CDR2 is FQNEAQ in the germline V gene. The CDR3, as DNA: TGTGCCAGCAGCTTAGCGCGATCTACGGAGACCCAGTACTTC. Protein sequence: CASSLARSTETQYF. Drawing the rest from reference TRBV7-8 and TRBJ2-5, the complete variable domain is GAGVSQSPRYKVAKRGQDVALRCDPISGHVSLFWYQQALGQGPEFLTYFQNEAQLDKSGLPSDRFFAERPEGSVSTLKIQRTQQEDSAVYLCASSLARSTETQYFGPGTRLLVL.

V usage is TRBV6-1 and J usage is TRBJ2-7, with TRBD2 matching over 9 bases. The germline gives CDR1 MNHNS, CDR2 SASEGT. The V segment lost 6 bases and the J segment 4 bases; nucleotides outside the gene matches: 10. The CDR3 is 15 amino acids. The CDR3 nucleotides read TGTGCCAGCAGCGGACAGAAAGCGGGAGGATACGAGCAGTACTTC. Protein: CASSGQKAGGYEQYF.

The chain is built from TRBV4-1 and TRBJ2-7; perhaps TRBD2 as D (5 bases). CDR1 is MGHRA, CDR2 YSYEKL, per germline. V was trimmed by 1 base and J by 3 bases, leaving 13 bases between them. The CDR3 is 15 amino acids. CDR3 nucleotides: TGCGCCAGCAGCCAAGGAGACGAGGGTCGCTACGAGCAGTACTTC. It translates to CASSQGDEGRYEQYF.

With regard to this clone: Distinct nucleotide sequences in the sample also encode this CDR3. The chain combines TRBV28 with TRBJ1-1, with D tentatively TRBD1 (5 bases). CDR1 is MDHEN, CDR2 SYDVKM, per germline. The CDR3 extends over 14 amino acids. The V end was cut by 4 bases, the J end by 0 bases, with 9 bases between. The CDR3, as DNA: TGTGCCAGCAGTTGGGCGACAGTGAACACTGAAGCTTTCTTT. Translation: CASSWATVNTEAFF.

The chain couples TRBV21-1 to TRBJ1-2; TRBD1, the table's D call, was not compared with the DNA. TRBV21-1 is an annotated pseudogene. This CDR3 is built from 18 residues. This chain's CDR3 is CASSTASGTGGGLGGYTF. The CDR3 DNA reads as TGTGCCAGCAGCACTGCCTCCGGGACAGGGGGCGGTTTGGGAGGCTACACCTTC.

This clone was picked up one time. A read error may produce the germline difference seen at one junction end. V and J are TRBV7-7 and TRBJ2-5; 10 bases line up with TRBD2. Germline CDR1 is SSHAT and CDR2 is FNYEAQ (reference sequence). The CDR3 is 14 residues long. The CDR3: CASSPSGRAETQYF. Here the CDR3 DNA reads TGTGCTAGCAGCCCAAGCGGGAGGGCAGAGACCCAGTACTTC.

J is TRBJ2-2 and V is TRBV5-1; TRBD1 is a possible D gene (6 bases). The length of the CDR3 is 15 residues. With 2 bases removed from V and 5 bases from J, the gap between germline ends came to 13 bases. Germline CDR1 is SGHRS and CDR2 is YFSETQ. Here the CDR3 reads CASSFQTGRTGELFF. The CDR3, as DNA: TGCGCCAGCAGCTTTCAGACAGGACGGACCGGGGAGCTGTTTTTT.

This chain links TRBV10-1 with TRBJ2-3; maybe TRBD1 (6 bases). CDR1 is WNHNN, CDR2 SYGVQD, per germline (reference sequence). CDR3 length: 13 residues. Trimming took 8 bases from V and 6 from J, leaving 15 bases between them. Here the CDR3 reads CASARGPPDTQYF. In DNA form, the CDR3 reads TGCGCCAGCGCCAGGGGACCCCCGGATACGCAGTATTTT.

With regard to this clone: The identical CDR3 is also encoded by other nucleotide sequences in the sample. The rearrangement links TRBV9 to TRBJ2-1, with 9 positions matching TRBD2. Germline V gene data show CDR1 as SGDLS and CDR2 as YYNGEE. Trimming at V came to 2 bases and at J to 4 bases, leaving 4 bases not matched to a gene. The CDR3 spans 15 residues. The CDR3 DNA reads TGTGCCAGCAGCGTGGCTAGCGGGGCTTACAATGAGCAGTTCTTC. Amino acid sequence: CASSVASGAYNEQFF.

The chain recombines TRBV2 with TRBJ1-2; TRBD1 aligns across 9 bases. V shed 0 bases and J 4 bases; nucleotides not matched to a gene: 3. Per germline, CDR1 SNHLY and CDR2 FYNNEI. CDR3 size: 15 residues. Here the CDR3 DNA reads TGTGCCAGCAGTGAAGCTCCGGGACAGGGCTATGGCTACACCTTC. This encodes CASSEAPGQGYGYTF.

This clone has just a few counts. This rearrangement joins TRBV19 to TRBJ1-1; TRBD1 is a possible D gene (6 bases). Per the germline V gene, CDR1 is LNHDA and CDR2 is SQIVND (reference sequence). V lost 4 bases and J lost 4, with 13 bases in between. CDR3 size: 14 residues. CDR3 nucleotides: TGTGCCAGTAGTAACTTTCAGGGGCCCACTGAAGCTTTCTTT. It specifies CASSNFQGPTEAFF.

V and J are TRBV7-9 and TRBJ1-3, with 10 bases matching TRBD1. The V gene end was trimmed by 5 bases and the J gene end by 1 base; junction bases not matched to a gene: 8. Germline-derived CDR1 and CDR2 are SEHNR and FQNEAQ (reference sequence). The CDR3 length is 17 residues. The CDR3 reads CASSQGQGRSSGNTIYF. The CDR3 region has the DNA TGTGCCAGCAGCCAGGGACAGGGGAGGAGTTCTGGAAACACCATATATTTT.

The chain is built from TRBV28 and TRBJ1-2; TRBD1 agrees at 7 bases. Trimming at V came to 6 bases and at J to 5 bases, leaving 9 bases not matched to a gene. CDR3 length: 14 amino acids. CDR1 is MDHEN and CDR2 is SYDVKM in the germline V gene. CDR3 nucleotide sequence: TGTGCCAGCAGGAGGGACAGCCCAAGGTATGGCTACACCTTC. This codes for CASRRDSPRYGYTF.

The chain couples TRBV25-1 to TRBJ1-5; D not resolved. This CDR3 region has 15 residues. Per the germline V gene, CDR1 is MGHDK and CDR2 is SYGVNS. With 5 bases removed from V and 2 bases from J, the gap between germline ends came to 13 bases. The CDR3 loop reads CASSSSGYGNQPQHF. The CDR3 nucleotides are TGTGCCAGCAGTAGTTCGGGGTATGGCAATCAGCCCCAGCATTTT.

This clone has a handful of counts. The V gene is TRBV5-4, the J gene TRBJ2-7, with D unclear. The ends were cut back, 1 base at V and 0 bases at J, with 8 bases in the middle. This CDR3 has 14 residues. CDR1 is SGHNT, CDR2 YYREEE, per germline (reference sequence). DNA for the CDR3: TGTGCCAGCAGCTTGCGCGGAGACTCCTACGAGCAGTACTTC. It yields the protein CASSLRGDSYEQYF.

V gene TRBV6-1 combines with J gene TRBJ1-5; TRBD1 aligns across 7 bases. J gave up 4 bases and V 4 bases, and 7 bases lay outside the gene matches. From germline, CDR1 is MNHNS and CDR2 SASEGT. The CDR3 has 15 residues. CDR3 in amino acids: CASSAWDSLNQPQHF. In nucleotides, the CDR3 is TGTGCCAGCAGTGCCTGGGACAGCTTAAATCAGCCCCAGCATTTT.

This clone was seen a handful of times. CDR3 amino acids: CASSLDTGAGEKLFF. For the CDR3, the DNA is TGTGCCAGCAGCTTAGATACAGGGGCGGGTGAAAAACTGTTTTTT. V usage is TRBV11-2 and J usage is TRBJ1-4; 7 bases are shared with TRBD1. The germline V gene has CDR1 SGHAT and CDR2 FQNNGV. This CDR3 has 15 residues. With V trimmed by 0 bases and J by 7 bases, 5 bases remained unmatched.

The chain combines TRBV28 with TRBJ1-5; 8 bases fit TRBD1. This CDR3 region has 18 residues. Germline values: CDR1 MDHEN, CDR2 SYDVKM. J gave up 4 bases and V 2 bases, and 13 bases lay outside the gene matches. Written as DNA, the CDR3 is TGTGCCAGCAGTTTAAGTGCTTGGGACAGGATGGGGAATCAGCCCCAGCATTTT. This codes for CASSLSAWDRMGNQPQHF.